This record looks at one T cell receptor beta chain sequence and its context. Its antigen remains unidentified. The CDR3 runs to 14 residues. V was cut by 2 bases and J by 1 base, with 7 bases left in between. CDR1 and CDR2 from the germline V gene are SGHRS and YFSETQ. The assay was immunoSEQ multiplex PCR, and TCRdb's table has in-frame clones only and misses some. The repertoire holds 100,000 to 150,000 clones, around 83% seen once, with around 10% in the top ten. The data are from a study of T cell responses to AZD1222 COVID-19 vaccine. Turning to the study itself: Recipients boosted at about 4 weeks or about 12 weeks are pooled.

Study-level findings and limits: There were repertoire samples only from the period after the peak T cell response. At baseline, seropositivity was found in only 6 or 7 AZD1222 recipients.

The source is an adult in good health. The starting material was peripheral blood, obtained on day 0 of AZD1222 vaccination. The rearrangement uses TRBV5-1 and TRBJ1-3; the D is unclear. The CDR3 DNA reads TGCGCCAGCAGCTTTACCGAGTCTGGAAACACCATATATTTT. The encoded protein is CASSFTESGNTIYF.